The rows below give T cell receptor beta chains drawn from one sample of a study of cytomegalovirus exposure and HLA in healthy donors. Measured with immunoSEQ multiplex PCR; TCRdb has only the in-frame clones, and not every one. In the table there are 180,000 or so clones, 60% to 80% of which are singletons. The material sequenced was PBMCs. The receptor source for this set is a man aged 40-50 years in good health and CMV-seropositive. The CDR3 runs from the conserved cysteine through the conserved F or W. D genes are given only for firm matches. Size tells how often a clone was seen (once, few, many) or the class of an expanded clone, and some rows leave it out.

cdr3_nt	cdr3_aa	d_call	clone_size	j_call	v_call
TGTGCGGTGGCTAGCGGTTACAATGAGCAGTTCTTC	CAVASGYNEQFF	TRBD2	-	TRBJ2-1	TRBV11-3
TGCGCCAGCACCGTGACTAGCGGAGACGAGCAGTACTTC	CASTVTSGDEQYF	TRBD2	-	TRBJ2-7	TRBV5-1
TGTGCCACCGTAGCGGGAGAGAAGGCAGATACGCAGTATTTT	CATVAGEKADTQYF	TRBD2	-	TRBJ2-3	TRBV10-3
TGTGCCAGCTCAACGTTCGGGGGGCGTACTGAAGCTTTCTTT	CASSTFGGRTEAFF	-	-	TRBJ1-1	TRBV18
TGTGCCAGCAGCCAAGCAAGTACATCTTATGGCTACACCTTC	CASSQASTSYGYTF	-	few	TRBJ1-2	TRBV14
TGTGCCAGCAGCTTGCTCCAGACCTACGAGCAGTACTTC	CASSLLQTYEQYF	-	-	TRBJ2-7	TRBV5-5
TGTGCTAAAAGCGGTTGGGACAGGTCAGACGAGCAGTACTTC	CAKSGWDRSDEQYF	TRBD1	few	TRBJ2-7	TRBV6-7
TGCGCCAGCAGCCTCTTCAAGACAATCCGCTCCTACAATGAGCAGTTCTTC	CASSLFKTIRSYNEQFF	-	-	TRBJ2-1	TRBV4-1
TGTGCCAGCAGTACAAACTACGAGCAGTACTTC	CASSTNYEQYF	-	-	TRBJ2-7	TRBV6-5
TGTGCCAGTACTTTAAAGGCGAGCGGATCCTACGAGCAGTACTTC	CASTLKASGSYEQYF	-	-	TRBJ2-7	TRBV19
TGCGCCAGCAGCTCTGGACTAGGGGGCAATGAGCAGTTCTTC	CASSSGLGGNEQFF	-	-	TRBJ2-1	TRBV5-1
TGTGCCAGCAGTCCAGACGACAGGGGTACCCTCCACTTT	CASSPDDRGTLHF	TRBD1	-	TRBJ1-6	TRBV27
TGTGCCAGCAGCGCCAGGGACTATAGCACAGATACGCAGTATTTT	CASSARDYSTDTQYF	TRBD2	-	TRBJ2-3	TRBV9
TGTGCCAGCAGCTTAGGGTCAGTATGGGGCCCCAATTCACCCCTCCACTTT	CASSLGSVWGPNSPLHF	-	once	TRBJ1-6	TRBV13
TGCGCCAGCAGGGGGCGACAGAGGAACACTGAAGCTTTCTTT	CASRGRQRNTEAFF	-	once	TRBJ1-1	TRBV10-2
TGTGCCACCAGCAGAGTACTAGGGGGCCTTCGAGAAAAACTGTTTTTT	CATSRVLGGLREKLFF	TRBD1	-	TRBJ1-4	TRBV15
TGTGCCAGTAGTGTGACTAGCGAGTCGGGCGAGCAGTACTTC	CASSVTSESGEQYF	TRBD2	-	TRBJ2-7	TRBV19